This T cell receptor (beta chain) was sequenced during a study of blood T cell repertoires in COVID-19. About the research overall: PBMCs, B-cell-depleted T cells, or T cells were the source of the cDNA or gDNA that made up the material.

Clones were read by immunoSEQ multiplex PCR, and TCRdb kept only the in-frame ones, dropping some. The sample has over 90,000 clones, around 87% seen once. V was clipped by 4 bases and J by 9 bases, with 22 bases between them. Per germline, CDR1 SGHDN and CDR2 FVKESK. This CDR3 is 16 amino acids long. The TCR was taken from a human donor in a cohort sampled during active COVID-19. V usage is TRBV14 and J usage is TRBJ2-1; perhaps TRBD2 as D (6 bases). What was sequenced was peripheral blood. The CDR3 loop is CASSPPRGGSPSEQFF. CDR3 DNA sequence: TGTGCCAGCAGCCCTCCGCGAGGAGGGAGTCCGAGTGAGCAGTTCTTC.